Presented here are 20 T cell receptor beta chains from one specimen sequenced in a study of blood T cell repertoires in COVID-19 (TCRdb year 2020). Library creation used the immunoSEQ multiplex PCR assay. TCRdb stores this immuneACCESS table with in-frame sequences only. Part of the clones is absent; in the studies checked, under half of the shortfall reflects unresolved V genes, and no reason is known for the rest. This sample gives 200,000 to 250,000 clones in total; 80% to 90% of them show up just once. In total, the top ten clones hold about 5.1% of the sample. The sequenced sample was peripheral blood. These receptors were taken from a woman aged 55-70 years who had recovered from COVID-19.

The chain employs TRBV9 and TRBJ1-2, with D perhaps matching TRBD1 (6 bases). The CDR3 contains 16 residues. In germline, CDR1 is SGDLS, CDR2 YYNGEE. The V end lost 1 base, the J end lost 1 base, and 14 bases lay between the germline ends. The CDR3 region is CASSVSGAPFNYGYTF. CDR3 DNA sequence: TGTGCCAGCAGCGTATCAGGGGCCCCCTTTAACTATGGCTACACCTTC.

This clone was recorded once. The genes are TRBV4-3 and TRBJ2-7, with D unclear. Germline assignment: CDR1 LGHNA and CDR2 YSLEER. The CDR3 is made up of 15 amino acids. Between the trimmed V and J ends, which lost 0 bases and 2 bases, there was a span of 11 bases. The CDR3 protein is CASSQDSGQAYEQYF. The CDR3 DNA follows: TGCGCCAGCAGCCAAGATAGTGGGCAGGCCTACGAGCAGTACTTC.

Only a few counts were recorded for this clone. This chain uses TRBV18 with TRBJ2-7, with 11 nucleotides matching TRBD2. CDR1 is KGHSH and CDR2 is LQKENI in the germline V gene. Germline trimming cut 5 bases from V and 3 bases from J; bases unmatched to any gene: 6. The CDR3 runs to 15 residues. The DNA for the CDR3 is TGTGCCAGCTCAACGGGACTAGCGGTAAACTACGAGCAGTACTTC. Its translation: CASSTGLAVNYEQYF.

There are a few counts of this clone. The chain links TRBV27 to TRBJ2-2, with 14 bases that match TRBD2. The junction had 6 bases not matched to a gene; V was cut back by 5 bases and J by 7 bases. CDR1 is MNHEY, CDR2 SMNVEV, per germline (reference sequence). The CDR3 contains 16 residues. CDR3 protein: CASSLGTSGGFGELFF. Written as DNA, the CDR3 is TGTGCCAGCAGTCTGGGGACTAGCGGGGGTTTCGGGGAGCTGTTTTTT.

This chain uses TRBV16 with TRBJ2-7, with D possibly TRBD1 on 6 matching bases. Germline CDR1 KGHSY, CDR2 FQNENV. The CDR3 is 13 residues long. The germline V and J ends were trimmed by 3 bases and 9 bases, with 15 bases remaining between them. Written as DNA, the CDR3 is TGTGCCAGCAGCCATTACAGGGACCCGGGGCAGTACTTC. The encoded protein is CASSHYRDPGQYF. Filled out from reference TRBV16 and TRBJ2-7, the complete variable domain reads GEEVAQTPKHLVRGEGQKAKLYCAPIKGHSYVFWYQQVLKNEFKFLISFQNENVFDETGMPKERFSAKCLPNSPCSLEIQATKLEDSAVYFCASSHYRDPGQYFGPGTRLTVT.

V is TRBV4-1 and J is TRBJ2-3; 12 nucleotides line up with TRBD2. The CDR3 is 18 amino acids. The junction had 9 bases not matched to a gene; V was cut back by 4 bases and J by 1 base. The germline gives CDR1 MGHRA, CDR2 YSYEKL. The CDR3 region is CASSPGRASGGGTDTQYF. CDR3 bases: TGCGCCAGCAGCCCCGGAAGGGCTAGCGGGGGGGGCACAGATACGCAGTATTTT.

This clone was found a few times. The chain employs TRBV7-9 and TRBJ2-2; a possible D gene is TRBD1 (6 bases). The CDR3 spans 14 residues. Trimming took 5 bases from V and 1 from J, leaving 8 bases between them. CDR1 is SEHNR and CDR2 is FQNEAQ in the germline V gene (reference sequence). The CDR3 reads CASSPGQNTGELFF. The CDR3, as DNA: TGTGCCAGCAGCCCGGGACAGAACACCGGGGAGCTGTTTTTT.

CDR3 sequence: CAVGGNIQYF. The DNA for the CDR3 is TGTGCCGTCGGGGGGAACATTCAGTACTTC. V and J are TRBV6-5 and TRBJ2-4, with TRBD2 matching 7 bases. The germline V gene has CDR1 MNHEY and CDR2 SVGAGI. The CDR3 has 10 amino acids. The ends lost 11 bases at V and 7 bases at J; junction bases unmatched: 2.

The J gene is TRBJ1-2, the V gene TRBV5-1; unclear D gene. The V end lost 5 bases, the J end lost 1 base, and 6 bases lay between the germline ends. The germline gives CDR1 SGHRS, CDR2 YFSETQ. CDR3 length: 12 amino acids. CDR3 residues: CASSQRNYGYTF. The CDR3 DNA reads TGCGCCAGCAGTCAGCGTAACTATGGCTACACCTTC.

This clone has a handful of counts. The V and J genes are TRBV4-1 and TRBJ2-1; 7 positions match TRBD1. The CDR3 length is 14 residues. Germline trimming cut 1 base from V and 3 bases from J; bases unmatched to any gene: 0. The V gene's germline CDR1 is MGHRA and CDR2 YSYEKL. CDR3 residues: CASSQGDSYNEQFF. The CDR3 region has the DNA TGCGCCAGCAGCCAAGGGGACAGCTACAATGAGCAGTTCTTC.

A few counts support this clone. The gene calls are TRBV11-2 and TRBJ2-5; maybe TRBD2 (6 bases). V dropped 3 bases and J dropped 6 bases, with 20 bases sitting between them. Germline CDR1 SGHAT, CDR2 FQNNGV. The CDR3 loop spans 16 amino acids. DNA of the CDR3: TGTGCCAGCAGCTTCAGCCGGGGAGGTGTTGGAAAGACCCAGTACTTC. Translating gives CASSFSRGGVGKTQYF.

The CDR3 coding sequence is TGTGCCATCAGGTCGACAGGGCCGAGCACAGATACGCAGTATTTT. Its translation: CAIRSTGPSTDTQYF. V gene TRBV10-3 combines with J gene TRBJ2-3, with TRBD1 identical over 7 bases. V shed 6 bases, J shed 0 bases, and the junction held 6 bases outside the gene matches. This CDR3 contains 15 residues. The germline CDR1 and CDR2 sequences are ENHRY and SYGVKD.

This clone was picked up a small number of times. The chain has TRBV11-3 and TRBJ2-1; possibly TRBD1 for D (6 bases). The CDR3 totals 14 residues. The germline CDR1 and CDR2 sequences are SGHNT and YENEEA. The V end was cut by 6 bases, the J end by 5 bases, with 14 bases between. This chain's CDR3 is CASSPGNRDNEQFF. For the CDR3, the DNA is TGTGCCAGCAGTCCGGGAAACAGGGACAATGAGCAGTTCTTC.

The rearrangement links TRBV16 to TRBJ1-2; tentative D call: TRBD1 (5 bases). Germline CDR1 and CDR2: KGHSY and FQNENV. The V end lost 0 bases, the J end lost 4 bases, and 12 bases lay between the germline ends. This CDR3 comprises 15 residues. DNA of the CDR3: TGTGCCAGCAGCCAATCTGGGGCAGAGGTCTATGGCTACACCTTC. This codes for CASSQSGAEVYGYTF.

This chain links TRBV9 with TRBJ2-1; 9 nucleotides line up with TRBD1. Germline CDR1 and CDR2: SGDLS and YYNGEE. V shed 4 bases and J 5 bases; nucleotides not matched to a gene: 10. The CDR3 extends over 16 amino acids. For the CDR3, the DNA is TGTGCCAGCAGCTTAGACGGGACAGGGAATCACAATGAGCAGTTCTTC. Protein: CASSLDGTGNHNEQFF. The variable domain in full, completed from reference TRBV9 and TRBJ2-1, reads DSGVTQTPKHLITATGQRVTLRCSPRSGDLSVYWYQQSLDQGLQFLIQYYNGEERAKGNILERFSAQQFPDLHSELNLSSLELGDSALYFCASSLDGTGNHNEQFFGPGTRLTVL.

The CDR3 DNA sequence: TGTGCCAGCTCACCATCCCCCCCAACAGGGTCATATGGCTACACCTTC. As protein: CASSPSPPTGSYGYTF. The chain uses TRBV18 and TRBJ1-2; D may be TRBD1 (6 bases). Germline V gives CDR1 KGHSH, CDR2 LQKENI. Deletions cut 2 bases from V and 5 bases from J, with 18 bases between. The CDR3 extends over 16 amino acids.

The gene calls are TRBV6-2 or TRBV6-3 and TRBJ1-2; D is unresolved. Per germline, CDR1 MNHEY and CDR2 SVGEGT. The CDR3 has 16 residues. Between the trimmed V and J ends, which lost 2 bases and 4 bases, there was a span of 17 bases. The CDR3 sequence is CASSYRILAAGYGYTF. Here the CDR3 DNA reads TGTGCCAGCAGTTACCGAATTCTTGCTGCGGGCTATGGCTACACCTTC.

This clone was seen just once. V usage is TRBV6-5 and J usage is TRBJ2-5, with 10 bases matching TRBD2. Unmatched junction bases numbered 2, after V lost 2 bases and J lost 2 bases. This CDR3 comprises 15 residues. Germline values: CDR1 MNHEY, CDR2 SVGAGI. The chain's CDR3 is CASSYLAGEQETQYF. As DNA, the CDR3 is TGTGCCAGCAGTTACCTAGCGGGGGAGCAAGAGACCCAGTACTTC.

By sample fraction, this clone is large. The chain combines TRBV5-1 with TRBJ2-7; TRBD2 aligns across 8 bases. The germline V gene encodes CDR1 SGHRS and CDR2 YFSETQ. V shed 3 bases and J 3 bases; nucleotides not matched to a gene: 8. This CDR3 has 15 amino acids. CDR3 coding DNA: TGCGCCAGCAGCTGGGGCCCTAGCGGGTACTACGAGCAGTACTTC. Translated, it gives CASSWGPSGYYEQYF.

CDR3 amino acids: CASSYSRLAYNQPQHF. The CDR3 DNA reads as TGTGCCAGCAGTTACTCTAGGTTAGCATACAATCAGCCCCAGCATTTT. The chain links TRBV6-2 or TRBV6-3 to TRBJ1-5; D unresolved. V lost 0 bases and J lost 3, with 12 bases in between. Germline V gene lookup returns CDR1 MNHEY and CDR2 SVGEGT. The length of the CDR3 is 16 residues.